This TCR beta chain is from a study of early T cells in non-severe SARS-CoV-2 infection. Study overall: Alpha and beta chains were unpaired, from unsorted whole-blood bulk RNA. Study conclusions and caveats: The VDJdb matching leaned toward anti-spike CD8 responses and overlooked private and CD4 specificities.

This clonotype has more than one count but fewer than ten. Its target is unknown. The TCR library protocol was used to attach unique molecular identifiers. These identifiers were attached to individual cDNA molecules. One entry per CDR3 protein results from TCRdb running MiXCR on the 5' RACE reads. The table shows under 70,000 distinct CDR3 sequences, with approximately 5.9% occurring only once. This receptor was identified in an adult who was a healthcare worker with PCR-confirmed SARS-CoV-2 infection or an uninfected control (not recorded which). The material was whole blood, obtained at baseline.

CDR3 sequence (DNA): TGTGCCAGTAGTAAACAACAGAGGGCCACAGATACGCAGTATTTT. This encodes CASSKQQRATDTQYF. This chain connects TRBV19 to TRBJ2-3; TRBD2 might be the D (5 bases). The germline V gene encodes CDR1 LNHDA and CDR2 SQIVND (reference sequence). V lost 4 bases and J 2 bases, leaving 13 bases between the germline ends. The CDR3 consists of 15 residues.